The sequence of this T cell receptor beta chain was determined in a study of T cells in Graves' hyperthyroidism and ophthalmopathy. There were TCR beta CDR3 regions amplified from RNA transcripts. First-round RT-PCR with HTBI primers amplified the TCR CDR3 region. MiXCR was run by TCRdb on the multiplex PCR reads, yielding one entry per CDR3 protein. The sample holds about 320,000 distinct CDR3 sequences, 15% to 20% seen once. This clonotype was counted at least ten times. The CDR3 totals 14 residues. Per germline, CDR1 DFQATT and CDR2 SNEGSKA (reference sequence). Trimming took off 6 bases at V and 2 bases at J, with 14 bases between the two ends. Investigators excluded patients with uncontrolled infection, other autoimmune disease, pregnancy or lactation. Diagnostic assessment was based on clinical symptoms, serum thyroxine and TRAb, thyroid ultrasound and orbital computed tomography.

The J gene is TRBJ1-5, the V gene TRBV20-1; unclear D gene. Sequenced sample: blood. This TCR was recovered from a man aged 30 to 45 with Graves' hyperthyroidism. The CDR3 DNA follows: TGCAGTGCGGTCCATCCGGGTGGCAATCAGCCCCAGCATTTT. Its protein product is CSAVHPGGNQPQHF.